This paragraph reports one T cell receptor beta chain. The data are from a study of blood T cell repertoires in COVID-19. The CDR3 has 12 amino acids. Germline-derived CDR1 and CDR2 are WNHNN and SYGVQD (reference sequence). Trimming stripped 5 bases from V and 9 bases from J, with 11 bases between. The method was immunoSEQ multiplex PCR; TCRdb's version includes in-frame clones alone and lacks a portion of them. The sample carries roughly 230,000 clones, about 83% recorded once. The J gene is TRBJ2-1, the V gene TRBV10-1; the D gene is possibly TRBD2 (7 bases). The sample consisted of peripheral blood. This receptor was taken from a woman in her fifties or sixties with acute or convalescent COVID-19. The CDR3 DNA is TGCGCCAGCAGTAAGGGAGGGGGTGAGCAGTTCTTC. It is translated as CASSKGGGEQFF.